This T cell receptor beta chain derives from a study of T cells after yellow fever vaccination. Findings of the study overall: It was the secondary response that reached its peak faster, day 5 versus 15, but it was weaker. Detected again after the booster were most primary-vaccination clones, at roughly 95% CD4 and approximately 85% CD8. Sorted repertoires could include abundant contaminating clonotypes from bulk cells.

V was cut by 9 bases and J by 1 base, with 24 bases left in between. The CDR3 sequence is 17 residues long. Germline V CDR1 and CDR2: MNHEY, SMNVEV (reference sequence). The study made its TCR cDNA through 5'RACE template switching. That step introduced a universal primer site along with UMIs. MiXCR, run by TCRdb on the 5' RACE reads, gives a single entry per CDR3 protein. This table holds about 300,000 distinct CDR3 sequences, under 5% found once. The table lists this clonotype with a few counts. Its specificity is not known. The specimen was PBMCs, collected 5 days after the yellow fever booster vaccination. The source of this sequence is a man aged 18 to 29 who received the YFV17D yellow fever vaccine. J is TRBJ1-1 and V is TRBV27; D is unclear. The chain's CDR3 is CASNRIGEGASNTEAFF. Here the CDR3 DNA reads TGTGCCAGTAATCGCATCGGAGAGGGCGCCTCGAACACTGAAGCTTTCTTT.